This passage covers 28 T cell receptor beta chains from one sample sequenced in a study of breast tumors, draining lymph nodes, adjacent tissues. From the multiplex PCR reads, TCRdb called clonotypes with MiXCR, one entry per CDR3 protein. The sample consists of fewer than 85,000 distinct CDR3 sequences, approximately 19% of them appearing once. Axillary draining lymph nodes of breast cancer patients supplied the node samples. The specimen sequenced was axillary lymph node tissue. The receptor source for this set is a female donor with breast cancer. Some clones in this sample may be carry-over from other donors' samples.

The sample holds many counts of this clonotype. This chain uses TRBV15 with TRBJ2-3, with D possibly being TRBD2 (7 bases). The ends were cut back, 3 bases at V and 0 bases at J, with 13 bases in the middle. Per the germline V gene, CDR1 is LNHNV and CDR2 is YYDKDF (reference sequence). This CDR3 has 16 residues. Written as DNA, the CDR3 is TGTGCCACCAGCAGGGGGGGGCAGTCTAGCACAGATACGCAGTATTTT. Protein product: CATSRGGQSSTDTQYF.

In its sample, this clonotype was seen many times. The J gene is TRBJ2-3, the V gene TRBV9; D remains unclear. Germline values: CDR1 SGDLS, CDR2 YYNGEE. Trimming left V 0 bases short and J 2 bases short, with 7 bases between. The CDR3 is 14 residues long. The CDR3 spells CASSVDVDTDTQYF. The CDR3 coding sequence is TGTGCCAGCAGCGTAGACGTTGACACAGATACGCAGTATTTT.

As to this clonotype: Possible read error: a much larger clone is one base away. This chain uses TRBV9 with TRBJ2-2, with TRBD1 identical over 9 bases. The CDR3 extends over 14 amino acids. Germline CDR1 SGDLS, CDR2 YYNGEE. The CDR3 protein is CASSLGQGLGVLFF. CDR3 in DNA: TGTGCCAGCAGCTTGGGACAGGGTCTCGGGGTGCTGTTTTTT.

This clonotype has a count of ten or more. V gene TRBV6-2 or TRBV6-3 combines with J gene TRBJ2-7; D remains ambiguous. Germline CDR1 reads MNHEY; CDR2 reads SVGEGT. The CDR3 totals 13 residues. V lost 9 bases, J lost 6 bases, and 18 bases lay in between. The CDR3 bases are TGTGCCAGTCTTAGGTTTATGGGCGGCGAGCAGTACTTC. Translation gives CASLRFMGGEQYF.

This clonotype came up many times. This chain joins TRBV5-1 and TRBJ2-2; tentatively, D is TRBD2 (6 bases). Germline-derived CDR1 and CDR2 are SGHRS and YFSETQ. CDR3 size: 16 residues. V dropped 6 bases and J dropped 4 bases, with 19 bases sitting between them. CDR3 in amino acids: CASTIGSWKGTGELFF. For the CDR3, the DNA is TGCGCCAGCACCATCGGGAGCTGGAAGGGCACCGGGGAGCTGTTTTTT.

This clonotype was observed many times. J is TRBJ2-1 and V is TRBV9; no clear D. Germline CDR1 reads SGDLS; CDR2 reads YYNGEE. CDR3 length: 13 residues. V was trimmed by 0 bases and J by 5 bases, leaving 6 bases between them. The CDR3 here is CASSVDIDNEQFF. The DNA of the CDR3 is TGTGCCAGCAGCGTAGACATTGACAATGAGCAGTTCTTC. The full variable domain, in which reference TRBV9 and TRBJ2-1 provide the parts outside the CDR3, is DSGVTQTPKHLITATGQRVTLRCSPRSGDLSVYWYQQSLDQGLQFLIQYYNGEERAKGNILERFSAQQFPDLHSELNLSSLELGDSALYFCASSVDIDNEQFFGPGTRLTVL.

A note on this clonotype: This could be a read error, since a much larger clone is one nucleotide away. The rearrangement links TRBV7-2 to TRBJ2-1; no firm D call. The CDR3 runs to 15 residues. The ends were cut back, 0 bases at V and 7 bases at J, with 13 bases in the middle. The germline gives CDR1 SGHTA, CDR2 FQGNSA. CDR3 loop: CASSLARASVNEQFF. In DNA, the CDR3 is TGTGCCAGCAGCTTAGCTCGGGCCTCGGTGAATGAGCAGTTCTTC.

The table lists this clonotype with many counts. The V call is TRBV24-1, the J call TRBJ2-1, with 10 bases aligning to TRBD2. From germline, CDR1 is KGHDR and CDR2 SFDVKD. The CDR3 extends over 17 amino acids. The trim removed 3 bases at V and 4 bases at J, leaving 8 bases unmatched. This chain's CDR3 is CATSDPQGAGGYNEQFF. The CDR3 DNA reads as TGTGCCACCAGTGATCCCCAGGGAGCGGGGGGGTACAATGAGCAGTTCTTC.

This clonotype appeared once. Just one base apart from a much larger clone, this may be a read error. Likely a read error: the CDR3 ends without its conserved phenylalanine or tryptophan. This sequence joins TRBV19 and TRBJ2-7; the D is unclear. Per the germline V gene, CDR1 is LNHDA and CDR2 is SQIVND (reference sequence). The CDR3 contains 14 residues. V was shortened by 3 bases and J by 3 bases, with 12 bases between the two germline ends. CDR3 sequence reads: CASSIQANHYEQYS. Here the CDR3 DNA reads TGTGCCAGTAGTATTCAAGCAAACCACTACGAGCAGTACTCC.

With regard to this clonotype: The conserved final phenylalanine or tryptophan is absent from the CDR3, which likely points to a read error. The rearrangement joins TRBV7-2 to TRBJ2-1, with TRBD2 matching 8 bases. J lost 7 bases, V lost 1 base, and 3 bases had no gene match. Germline V gene data show CDR1 as SGHTA and CDR2 as FQGNSA. The CDR3 loop spans 14 amino acids. CDR3 coding DNA: TGTGCCAGCAGCTTAGTGGCTAGCGGGAATGAGCAGTTCCTC. It translates to CASSLVASGNEQFL.

This clonotype was recorded at least ten times. This sequence joins TRBV5-1 and TRBJ2-1; 9 bases match TRBD1. V lost 0 bases, J lost 4 bases, and 5 bases stayed unmatched. CDR3 length: 16 residues. The germline gives CDR1 SGHRS, CDR2 YFSETQ. The CDR3 loop reads CASSLAQGAGYNEQFF. The CDR3 nucleotides are TGCGCCAGCAGCTTGGCACAGGGGGCCGGATACAATGAGCAGTTCTTC.

Many counts were recorded for this clonotype. The chain combines TRBV20-1 with TRBJ2-1; no reliable D call. The CDR3 contains 15 residues. Germline CDR1 DFQATT, CDR2 SNEGSKA (reference sequence). Trimming cost V 6 bases and J 0 bases, with 15 bases left between them. CDR3 protein: CSARLLEFSYNEQFF. CDR3 in DNA: TGCAGTGCCCGCTTATTAGAGTTCTCCTACAATGAGCAGTTCTTC.

This clonotype was counted many times. The V call is TRBV2, the J call TRBJ2-7; D perhaps matches TRBD1 (6 bases). This CDR3 is 15 amino acids long. CDR1 SNHLY and CDR2 FYNNEI come from the germline V gene. Trimming removed 1 base from V and 6 bases from J, with 16 bases in between. The CDR3 spells CASSEGSRGLGEQYF. The CDR3 DNA reads as TGTGCCAGCAGTGAAGGTAGCAGGGGCCTTGGCGAGCAGTACTTC.

The rearrangement links TRBV11-3 to TRBJ1-1; 9 nucleotides line up with TRBD1. V trimming: 2 bases; J trimming: 3 bases; junction bases outside the gene matches: 4. Germline CDR1 reads SGHNT; CDR2 reads YENEEA. CDR3 length: 15 amino acids. CDR3 protein: CASSLRDREDTEAFF. CDR3 nucleotide sequence: TGTGCCAGCAGCTTAAGGGACAGGGAGGACACTGAAGCTTTCTTT.

There are many counts of this clonotype. The rearrangement uses TRBV19 and TRBJ2-5, with 7 bases identical to TRBD1. CDR1 LNHDA and CDR2 SQIVND come from the germline V gene (reference sequence). Trimming cost V 1 base and J 4 bases; bases outside gene matches: 6. The CDR3 is 15 residues long. The CDR3 here is CASSIGQGRGETQYF. The CDR3 bases are TGTGCCAGTAGTATAGGACAGGGAAGAGGAGAGACCCAGTACTTC.

This clonotype was detected ten times or more. The chain combines TRBV20-1 with TRBJ2-3, with a weak D call TRBD2 (6 bases). Trimming cost V 3 bases and J 1 base, with 8 bases left between them. The CDR3 loop spans 13 amino acids. Germline V gene data show CDR1 as DFQATT and CDR2 as SNEGSKA (reference sequence). This CDR3 is CSARDYRTDTQYF. Written as DNA, the CDR3 is TGCAGTGCTAGGGACTACCGCACAGATACGCAGTATTTT.

This clonotype occurred a few times. The chain uses TRBV27 and TRBJ1-2; 9 bases are shared with TRBD1. The CDR3 length is 14 residues. Unmatched junction bases numbered 7, after V lost 5 bases and J lost 6 bases. The germline CDR1 and CDR2 sequences are MNHEY and SMNVEV (reference sequence). The CDR3 DNA reads as TGTGCCAGCAGTCGAGTGACAGGGGGGAATGGCTACACCTTC. The encoded protein is CASSRVTGGNGYTF.

This clonotype has at least ten counts. DNA of the CDR3: TGTGCCAGCAGCTTGGGGCGAGAAGATACGCAGTATTTT. Its protein is CASSLGREDTQYF. The V call is TRBV5-8, the J call TRBJ2-3; no definite D call. Between the trimmed V and J ends, which lost 0 bases and 5 bases, there was a span of 7 bases. CDR3 size: 13 residues. Germline V CDR1 and CDR2: SGHTS, YDEGEE. Complete variable domain (other parts from reference TRBV5-8 and TRBJ2-3): EAGVTQSPTHLIKTRGQQATLRCSPISGHTSVYWYQQALGLGLQFLLWYDEGEERNRGNFPPRFSGRQFPNYSSELNVNALELEDSALYLCASSLGREDTQYFGPGTRLTVL.

Only a few counts were recorded for this clonotype. The chain is built from TRBV12-1 and TRBJ2-7; the DNA was not used to check the table's D call, TRBD1. TRBV12-1 is assigned pseudogene status. The length of the CDR3 is 18 residues. The CDR3 sequence: CASSFWDRGPQVAYEQYF. DNA for the CDR3: TGTGCCAGCAGCTTTTGGGACAGGGGGCCCCAAGTGGCCTACGAGCAGTACTTC.

Concerning this clonotype: A much larger clone lies one base from this, so it may be a read error. The chain has TRBV5-5 and TRBJ2-7, with TRBD1 matching over 9 bases. The CDR3 covers 15 residues. Trimming at V came to 2 bases and at J to 2 bases, leaving 5 bases not matched to a gene. Germline CDR1 and CDR2: SGHKS and YYEKEE (reference sequence). CDR3 sequence: CASSFTGTGPYEQYF. In DNA form, the CDR3 reads TGTGCCAGCAGCTTTACCGGGACAGGGCCCTACGAGCAGTACTTC.

About this clonotype: Here the CDR3 omits its conserved ending phenylalanine or tryptophan, so a read error is the likely source. DNA for the CDR3: TGTGCCAGCAGTTCACCTAGGGCAGCGCAAGCTAACTATGGCTACACCTTG. As protein: CASSSPRAAQANYGYTL. The chain joins TRBV6-2 or TRBV6-3 to TRBJ1-2, with D uncertain. V shed 4 bases and J shed 0 bases, with 18 bases lying between them. Germline V lookup: CDR1 MNHEY, CDR2 SVGEGT. The CDR3 loop spans 17 amino acids.

This clonotype has ten or more counts. This rearrangement joins TRBV9 to TRBJ2-7; 11 nucleotides agree with TRBD1. Germline V lookup: CDR1 SGDLS, CDR2 YYNGEE. The CDR3 is 16 residues long. After removal of 2 bases from V and 5 bases from J, the junction contained 9 bases not matched to a gene. The CDR3 loop is CASSVGEWTGGHEQYF. CDR3 in DNA: TGTGCCAGCAGCGTGGGGGAGTGGACAGGGGGCCACGAGCAGTACTTC.

The chain joins TRBV6-2 or TRBV6-3 to TRBJ2-2; no definite D call. CDR3 length: 14 residues. The V end lost 6 bases, the J end lost 3 bases, and 11 bases lay between the germline ends. From germline, CDR1 is MNHEY and CDR2 SVGEGT. In nucleotides, the CDR3 is TGTGCCAGCAGCCCTTTCGACGACACCGGGGAGCTGTTTTTT. This translates into CASSPFDDTGELFF.

The sample holds one count of this clonotype. A much larger clone differs by one base, so this may be a read error. This chain connects TRBV5-8 to TRBJ2-2; D gene ambiguous. The ends were cut back, 1 base at V and 4 bases at J, with 11 bases in the middle. Germline V gene sequence: CDR1 SGHTS, CDR2 YDEGEE. The CDR3 extends over 15 amino acids. CDR3: CASSLSSRATGELFF. The DNA of the CDR3 is TGTGCCAGCAGCTTGTCCTCTCGAGCCACCGGGGAGCTGTTTTTT. The full variable domain, rest sourced from reference TRBV5-8 and TRBJ2-2, is EAGVTQSPTHLIKTRGQQATLRCSPISGHTSVYWYQQALGLGLQFLLWYDEGEERNRGNFPPRFSGRQFPNYSSELNVNALELEDSALYLCASSLSSRATGELFFGEGSRLTVL.

This clonotype has at least ten counts. This chain links TRBV10-3 with TRBJ2-1, with 8 bases matching TRBD2. The germline V gene encodes CDR1 ENHRY and CDR2 SYGVKD. The V segment lost 11 bases and the J segment 8 bases; nucleotides outside the gene matches: 11. The CDR3 spans 13 residues. CDR3 bases: TGTGCCCTCTTGAAAGCGGGAGTTGATGAGCAGTTCTTC. Encoded protein: CALLKAGVDEQFF.

Ten or more counts support this clonotype. This rearrangement joins TRBV20-1 to TRBJ2-5, with D perhaps matching TRBD1 or TRBD2 (5 bases each). The CDR3 covers 14 residues. Germline CDR1 reads DFQATT; CDR2 reads SNEGSKA (reference sequence). V lost 5 bases and J 1 base, leaving 14 bases between the germline ends. The DNA for the CDR3 is TGCAGTGCTGCCGGGACCCTCCTCCAAGAGACCCAGTACTTC. Amino acid sequence: CSAAGTLLQETQYF.

This clonotype was counted many times. The chain has TRBV7-3 and TRBJ2-3; TRBD2 agrees at 7 bases. Trimming at V came to 0 bases and at J to 0 bases, leaving 0 bases not matched to a gene. Looked up from germline, CDR1 is SGHTA and CDR2 is FQGTGA. The CDR3 spans 15 residues. The CDR3, as DNA: TGTGCCAGCAGCTTAACTAGCGGGAGCACAGATACGCAGTATTTT. Translated: CASSLTSGSTDTQYF.

This clonotype came up a few times. The chain employs TRBV7-9 and TRBJ1-1; 8 positions match TRBD1. The trim removed 1 base at V and 14 bases at J, leaving 6 bases unmatched. In germline, CDR1 is SEHNR, CDR2 FQNEAQ (reference sequence). The CDR3 has 12 residues. The CDR3 DNA is TGTGCCAGCAGCTTAGACGTGGACAGGGCCTTCTTT. It specifies CASSLDVDRAFF.